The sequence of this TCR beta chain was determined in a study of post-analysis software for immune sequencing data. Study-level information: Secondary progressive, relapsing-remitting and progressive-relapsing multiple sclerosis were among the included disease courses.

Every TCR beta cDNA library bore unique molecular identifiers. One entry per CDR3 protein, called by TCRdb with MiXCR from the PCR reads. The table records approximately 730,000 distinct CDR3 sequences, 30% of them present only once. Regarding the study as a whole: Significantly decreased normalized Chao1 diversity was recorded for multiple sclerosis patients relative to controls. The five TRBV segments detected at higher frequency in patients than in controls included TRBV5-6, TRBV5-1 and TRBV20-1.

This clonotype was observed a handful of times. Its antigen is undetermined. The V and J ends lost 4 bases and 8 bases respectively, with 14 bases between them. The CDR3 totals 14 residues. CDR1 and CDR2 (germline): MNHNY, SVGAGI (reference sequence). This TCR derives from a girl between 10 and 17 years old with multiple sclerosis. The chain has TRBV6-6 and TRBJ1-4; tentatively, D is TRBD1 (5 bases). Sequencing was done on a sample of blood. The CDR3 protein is CASSWGGFREKLFF. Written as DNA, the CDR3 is TGTGCCAGCAGTTGGGGGGGTTTTAGAGAAAAACTGTTTTTT.